This record covers a single T cell receptor beta chain. Its cognate antigen is unknown. Sequence at one end of the junction differs from germline and may be a read error. The protocol was immunoSEQ multiplex PCR, while the TCRdb copy is restricted to in-frame clones and leaves out a portion. The sample consists of several thousand clones, about 32% of them appearing once. The sample originates from a study of Tregs in tolerant kidney transplant recipients. CFSE-labeled recipient PBMCs were cultured around six days with irradiated graft donor PBMCs, then FACS-sorted. The source material was CD8+ T cells from blood cultured with allogeneic cells, sampled before the transplant. The receptor was isolated from a human patient who received a combined kidney and bone marrow transplant.

The CDR3, as DNA: TGTGCGAGTATGGCCACTGAAGCTTTCTTT. This codes for CASMATEAFF. V and J are TRBV19 and TRBJ1-1; D remains ambiguous. Germline CDR1 LNHDA, CDR2 SQIVND (reference sequence). The CDR3 is made up of 10 amino acids.